Below are 5 T cell receptor beta chains sequenced from a single sample in a study of CD8 T cells in Susac syndrome. cDNA came from approximately 0.5 to 1 ug RNA primed by random hexamers. MiXCR, run by TCRdb on the immunoSEQ multiplex PCR reads, gives a single entry per CDR3 protein. The repertoire holds some 96,000 distinct CDR3 sequences, with 95% as singletons. The source material was CD8+ T cells from PBMCs. The source is a human donor with Susac syndrome.

The V gene is TRBV24-1, the J gene TRBJ2-5; tentative D call: TRBD1 (6 bases). Trimming cost V 5 bases and J 4 bases, with 10 bases left between them. Looked up from germline, CDR1 is KGHDR and CDR2 is SFDVKD. The CDR3 spans 13 residues. The CDR3 sequence is CATSAGVRETQYF. As DNA, the CDR3 is TGTGCCACCAGTGCAGGGGTCCGAGAGACCCAGTACTTC.

CDR3 coding DNA: TGTGCCAGCAGTTTAGGGGGACAAGGCGAAGCTTTCTTT. It translates to CASSLGGQGEAFF. This chain links TRBV12-3 or TRBV12-4 with TRBJ1-1, with D perhaps matching TRBD1 (6 bases). With 1 base removed from V and 8 bases from J, the gap between germline ends came to 11 bases. This CDR3 contains 13 residues.

The chain links TRBV29-1 to TRBJ1-4; TRBD1 matches at 8 bases. This CDR3 is 12 amino acids long. Per germline, CDR1 SQVTM and CDR2 ANQGSEA. V shed 4 bases, J shed 8 bases, and the junction held 3 bases outside the gene matches. The CDR3 spells CSVGQGREKLFF. CDR3 coding DNA: TGCAGCGTTGGACAGGGGAGGGAAAAACTGTTTTTT.

The rearrangement joins TRBV3-1 to TRBJ1-2; tentative D call: TRBD1 (5 bases). The germline V gene has CDR1 LGHDT and CDR2 YNNKEL (reference sequence). V was pared by 1 base and J by 8 bases, with 14 bases between. The CDR3 runs 14 residues. The CDR3: CASSQVGGRGGYTF. DNA for the CDR3: TGTGCCAGCAGCCAAGTTGGTGGAAGGGGCGGCTACACCTTC. Complete variable domain (other parts from reference TRBV3-1 and TRBJ1-2): DTAVSQTPKYLVTQMGNDKSIKCEQNLGHDTMYWYKQDSKKFLKIMFSYNNKELIINETVPNRFSPKSPDKAHLNLHINSLELGDSAVYFCASSQVGGRGGYTFGSGTRLTVV.

The chain recombines TRBV11-2 with TRBJ2-1, with D hard to call. The germline CDR1 and CDR2 sequences are SGHAT and FQNNGV. With 1 base removed from V and 6 bases from J, the gap between germline ends came to 7 bases. There are 13 residues in the CDR3. The CDR3 loop is CASSLASLNEQFF. The CDR3 nucleotides are TGTGCCAGCAGCTTAGCGTCCCTCAATGAGCAGTTCTTC.